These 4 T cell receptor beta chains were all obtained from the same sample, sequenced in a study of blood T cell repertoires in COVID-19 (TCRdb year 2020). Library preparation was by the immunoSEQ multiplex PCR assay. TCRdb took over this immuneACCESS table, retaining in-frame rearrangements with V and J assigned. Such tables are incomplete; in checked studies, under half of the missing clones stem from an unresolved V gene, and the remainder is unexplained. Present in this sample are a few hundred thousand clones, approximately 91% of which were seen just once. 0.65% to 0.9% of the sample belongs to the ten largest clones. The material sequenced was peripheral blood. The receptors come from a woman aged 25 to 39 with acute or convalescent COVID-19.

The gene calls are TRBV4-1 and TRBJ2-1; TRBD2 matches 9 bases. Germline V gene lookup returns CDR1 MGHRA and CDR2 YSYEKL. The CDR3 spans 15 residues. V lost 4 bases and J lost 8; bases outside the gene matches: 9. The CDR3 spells CASSLPASGKYEQFF. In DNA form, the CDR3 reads TGCGCCAGCAGCCTCCCCGCTAGCGGGAAATATGAGCAGTTCTTC.

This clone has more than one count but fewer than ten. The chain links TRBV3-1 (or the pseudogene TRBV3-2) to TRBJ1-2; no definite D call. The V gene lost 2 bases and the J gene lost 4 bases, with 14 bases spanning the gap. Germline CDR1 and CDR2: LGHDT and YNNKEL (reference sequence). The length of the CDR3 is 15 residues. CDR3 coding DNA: TGTGCCAGCAGCCAAAGCCGAATGACTGGCTATGGCTACACCTTC. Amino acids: CASSQSRMTGYGYTF.

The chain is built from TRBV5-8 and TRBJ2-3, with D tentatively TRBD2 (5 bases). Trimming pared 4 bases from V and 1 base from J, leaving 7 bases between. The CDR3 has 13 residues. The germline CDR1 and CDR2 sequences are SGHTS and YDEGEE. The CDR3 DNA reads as TGTGCCAGCAGCCATAGCGGCACAGATACGCAGTATTTT. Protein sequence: CASSHSGTDTQYF.

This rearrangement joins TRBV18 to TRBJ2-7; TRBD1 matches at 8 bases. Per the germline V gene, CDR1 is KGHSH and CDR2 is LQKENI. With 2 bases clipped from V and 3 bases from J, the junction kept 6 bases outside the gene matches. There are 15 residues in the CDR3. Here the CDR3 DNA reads TGTGCCAGCTCACCAAAAAACAGGGGGAACTACGAGCAGTACTTC. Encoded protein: CASSPKNRGNYEQYF.